The 20 T cell receptor beta chains listed next were all sequenced from one sample in a study of T-cell memory formation after mild COVID-19. A single record per CDR3 protein comes from TCRdb applying MiXCR to the 5' RACE reads. This table holds roughly 29,000 distinct CDR3 sequences, just under 7.5% found once. Sequenced input: PBMCs or a T cell subset sorted from them (not recorded which). Receptors originate from an adult woman who had mild COVID-19 (a few samples of this study predate the infection). Cell type and time point are not known.

This clonotype was detected many times. The chain uses TRBV4-1 and TRBJ1-2, with D perhaps matching TRBD1 (5 bases). CDR3 length: 15 residues. Trimming pared 1 base from V and 4 bases from J, leaving 13 bases between. The germline gives CDR1 MGHRA, CDR2 YSYEKL. Written as DNA, the CDR3 is TGCGCCAGCAGCCAAGCGGTACAGGCACCCTATGGCTACACCTTC. This sequence encodes CASSQAVQAPYGYTF.

This clonotype was recorded at least ten times. The chain joins TRBV4-2 to TRBJ1-2; 9 nucleotides match TRBD1. Germline V gene sequence: CDR1 LGHNA, CDR2 YNFKEQ. The CDR3 spans 13 residues. J gave up 8 bases and V 5 bases, and 6 bases lay outside the gene matches. The CDR3 region is CASSETGGRGYTF. The CDR3 DNA reads TGTGCCAGCAGCGAGACAGGGGGAAGGGGCTACACCTTC.

This clonotype came up many times. The V call is TRBV18, the J call TRBJ2-1; D may be TRBD1 or TRBD2 (6 bases each). The germline V gene has CDR1 KGHSH and CDR2 LQKENI. Between the trimmed V and J ends, which lost 6 bases and 0 bases, there was a span of 9 bases. This CDR3 spans 14 amino acids. This chain's CDR3 is CASSGGPSYNEQFF. In nucleotides, the CDR3 is TGTGCCAGCTCCGGGGGCCCCTCCTACAATGAGCAGTTCTTC.

This clonotype was observed at least ten times. The rearrangement joins TRBV5-5 to TRBJ1-2; no definite D call. Trimming took 0 bases from V and 2 from J, leaving 8 bases between them. The CDR3 covers 14 residues. In germline, CDR1 is SGHKS, CDR2 YYEKEE (reference sequence). CDR3: CASSLERANYGYTF. DNA for the CDR3: TGTGCCAGCAGCTTGGAACGGGCAAACTATGGCTACACCTTC.

This clonotype has ten or more counts. The chain combines TRBV6-1 with TRBJ2-5, with 12 bases that match TRBD2. Germline trimming cut 4 bases from V and 1 base from J; bases unmatched to any gene: 4. There are 16 residues in the CDR3. In germline, CDR1 is MNHNS, CDR2 SASEGT. This CDR3 reads CASSVLAGGLQETQYF. As DNA, the CDR3 is TGTGCCAGCAGTGTCCTAGCGGGGGGGCTCCAAGAGACCCAGTACTTC.

This clonotype was counted ten times or more. The chain links TRBV24-1 to TRBJ2-1; possible D gene TRBD2, 5 bases. With 0 bases removed from V and 0 bases from J, the gap between germline ends came to 8 bases. This CDR3 is built from 16 residues. Germline V gene lookup returns CDR1 KGHDR and CDR2 SFDVKD. CDR3 residues: CATSDLGESSYNEQFF. In DNA, the CDR3 is TGTGCCACCAGTGATTTGGGGGAGAGCTCCTACAATGAGCAGTTCTTC.

This clonotype was detected ten times or more. This chain joins TRBV7-9 and TRBJ2-7; D remains unclear. Germline V gene data show CDR1 as SEHNR and CDR2 as FQNEAQ (reference sequence). The CDR3 spans 14 residues. V was pared by 2 bases and J by 2 bases, with 10 bases between. CDR3 sequence reads: CASSLSDSAYEQYF. In DNA form, the CDR3 reads TGTGCCAGCAGCTTATCGGATTCGGCCTACGAGCAGTACTTC.

This clonotype occurred many times. The gene calls are TRBV7-9 and TRBJ2-7; no firm D call. The V gene's germline CDR1 is SEHNR and CDR2 FQNEAQ (reference sequence). The CDR3 length is 11 residues. Deletions cut 3 bases from V and 12 bases from J, with 12 bases between. For the CDR3, the DNA is TGTGCCAGCAGCTTGATTCAGAAATGGTACTTC. It codes for CASSLIQKWYF.

This clonotype was seen at least ten times. The V and J genes are TRBV20-1 and TRBJ2-7, with D possibly matching TRBD2 (6 bases). Germline lookup yields CDR1 DFQATT and CDR2 SNEGSKA (reference sequence). The CDR3 is 13 amino acids. V was clipped by 3 bases and J by 4 bases, with 13 bases between them. The CDR3 nucleotides read TGCAGTGCTAGGGCCCCTAGCGCGTACGAGCAGTACTTC. This codes for CSARAPSAYEQYF.

This clonotype was observed many times. The chain links TRBV11-2 to TRBJ2-5, with 7 bases matching TRBD1. The germline CDR1 and CDR2 sequences are SGHAT and FQNNGV. J was trimmed by 0 bases and V by 1 base; bases with no gene match: 5. The CDR3 is made up of 16 amino acids. DNA of the CDR3: TGTGCCAGCAGCTTAGTGGGACAGTTGTACCAAGAGACCCAGTACTTC. This encodes CASSLVGQLYQETQYF.

There are many counts of this clonotype. This sequence joins TRBV4-2 and TRBJ2-2; D is possibly TRBD2 (6 bases). Germline V lookup: CDR1 LGHNA, CDR2 YNFKEQ. CDR3 length equals 16 residues. Trimming removed 2 bases at V and 4 bases at J, with 14 bases between. DNA for the CDR3: TGTGCCAGCAGCCAATTTGGGGGGTCGAGCACCGGGGAGCTGTTTTTT. Protein: CASSQFGGSSTGELFF.

This clonotype was recorded at least ten times. The chain couples TRBV7-2 to TRBJ2-1; 14 bases match TRBD2. The J segment lost 2 bases and the V segment lost 5 bases, leaving 11 bases of the junction unmatched. Germline CDR1 is SGHTA and CDR2 is FQGNSA. This CDR3 is 19 amino acids long. CDR3 nucleotides: TGTGCCAGCAGCCCAAAATCCGGGACTAGCGGGGGTACCTACAATGAGCAGTTCTTC. This codes for CASSPKSGTSGGTYNEQFF.

At least ten counts were recorded for this clonotype. V is TRBV19 and J is TRBJ2-1; 8 bases match TRBD1. This CDR3 spans 14 amino acids. Germline V gene data show CDR1 as LNHDA and CDR2 as SQIVND (reference sequence). Losses at the gene ends were 7 bases for V and 4 bases for J; bases not matched to a gene: 6. CDR3 sequence reads: CASNPGGFYNEQFF. The CDR3 bases are TGTGCCAGTAATCCAGGGGGCTTTTACAATGAGCAGTTCTTC.

This clonotype was observed many times. The J gene is TRBJ1-1, the V gene TRBV6-5; maybe TRBD1 (5 bases). The germline V and J ends were trimmed by 4 bases and 1 base, with 10 bases remaining between them. CDR3 size: 14 residues. Germline lookup yields CDR1 MNHEY and CDR2 SVGAGI. In DNA form, the CDR3 reads TGTGCCAGCAGTTTGGGACGGCAGAACACTGAAGCTTTCTTT. It translates to CASSLGRQNTEAFF.

By frequency in the sample, this clonotype is medium-sized. The chain employs TRBV30 and TRBJ1-2, with 7 bases that match TRBD1. V gave up 2 bases and J gave up 6 bases; unmatched junction bases: 6. This CDR3 spans 13 amino acids. In germline, CDR1 is GTSNPN, CDR2 SVGIG (reference sequence). Here the CDR3 reads CAWSQGGVDGYTF. The DNA for the CDR3 is TGTGCCTGGAGTCAAGGGGGCGTCGATGGCTACACCTTC. The complete variable domain, with remaining parts taken from reference TRBV30 and TRBJ1-2, reads SQTIHQWPATLVQPVGSPLSLECTVEGTSNPNLYWYRQAAGRGLQLLFYSVGIGQISSEVPQNLSASRPQDRQFILSSKKLLLSDSGFYLCAWSQGGVDGYTFGSGTRLTVV.

This clonotype has at least ten counts. The chain is built from TRBV20-1 and TRBJ1-2; perhaps TRBD1 as D (5 bases). This CDR3 is built from 14 residues. The germline V gene has CDR1 DFQATT and CDR2 SNEGSKA (reference sequence). Trimming shortened V by 6 bases and J by 7 bases, and 21 bases separated the two germline ends. CDR3 sequence (DNA): TGCAGTGCGCAGGCAGGCAGGGAATATAGTGGCTACACCTTC. Translated, it gives CSAQAGREYSGYTF.

CDR3 in amino acids: CSASDRGLYNEQFF. Written as DNA, the CDR3 is TGCAGCGCCTCGGACAGGGGACTATACAATGAGCAGTTCTTC. This chain links TRBV29-1 with TRBJ2-1, with 9 bases identical to TRBD1. V was pared by 7 bases and J by 4 bases, with 8 bases of the junction left unmatched. The CDR3 loop spans 14 amino acids. CDR1 and CDR2 (germline): SQVTM, ANQGSEA.

This clonotype was counted many times. This chain uses TRBV5-1 with TRBJ2-1; D not resolved. The germline gives CDR1 SGHRS, CDR2 YFSETQ. The germline V and J ends were trimmed by 0 bases and 10 bases, with 11 bases remaining between them. The CDR3 has 13 amino acids. CDR3 DNA sequence: TGCGCCAGCAGCTTGGCCGATCTCTACGAGCAGTTCTTC. This sequence encodes CASSLADLYEQFF.

In its sample, this clonotype was seen a few times. V usage is TRBV11-1 and J usage is TRBJ2-1, with a weak D call TRBD2 (5 bases). Germline CDR1 reads SGHAT; CDR2 reads FQDESV (reference sequence). The CDR3 totals 13 residues. V was pared by 0 bases and J by 7 bases, with 7 bases between. CDR3 in DNA: TGTGCCAGCAGCTTAGCCCGGGGTAATGAGCAGTTCTTC. Its translation: CASSLARGNEQFF.

This clonotype was recorded at least ten times. This chain connects TRBV5-5 to TRBJ1-4; no reliable D call. The CDR3 spans 15 residues. Per the germline V gene, CDR1 is SGHKS and CDR2 is YYEKEE (reference sequence). V was trimmed by 4 bases and J by 5 bases, leaving 15 bases between them. The chain's CDR3 is CASSLDGRFNEKLFF. CDR3 nucleotides: TGTGCCAGCAGCCTGGATGGCAGGTTCAATGAAAAACTGTTTTTT.